The rows below give T cell receptor beta chains drawn from one sample of a study of blood T cell repertoires in COVID-19. Clones were read by immunoSEQ multiplex PCR, and TCRdb kept only the in-frame ones, dropping some. The sample has around 200,000 clones; roughly nine tenths are singletons. Sample: peripheral blood. The source of these receptors is a man in his forties or fifties with acute or convalescent COVID-19. Both conserved end residues are part of each CDR3.

V gene: TRBV2
CDR3 protein: CASSEGEGVQPQHF

V gene: TRBV19
CDR3 protein: CASSINAWERGYNEQFF

V gene: TRBV7-8
CDR3 protein: CASRSQTGTGSSPLHF

V gene: TRBV7-8
CDR3 protein: CASSSTESGTEAFF

V gene: TRBV19
CDR3 protein: CASRPFTGTDNTGELFF

V gene: TRBV6-4
CDR3 protein: CASSGGLNYGYTF

V gene: TRBV6-2/TRBV6-3
CDR3 protein: CASSYSPGGGQPQHF

V gene: TRBV6-5
CDR3 protein: CASSSMTDTQYF

V gene: TRBV6-5
CDR3 protein: CATRGVLWETQYF

V gene: TRBV6-4
CDR3 protein: CASSDKPGQANEKLFF

V gene: TRBV28
CDR3 protein: CASSLRTGSGANVLTF

V gene: TRBV30
CDR3 protein: CAWSPESYEQYF

V gene: TRBV3-1/TRBV3-2
CDR3 protein: CASSSYGIGGRMDNEQFF

V gene: TRBV4-1
CDR3 protein: CASSQEGLAIDEQFF

V gene: TRBV10-2
CDR3 protein: CASKLFYSGGAGDTQYF

V gene: TRBV27
CDR3 protein: CASSLSNRALYEQYF

V gene: TRBV30
CDR3 protein: CAWDRVRNTEAFF

V gene: TRBV19
CDR3 protein: CASANVGAGSTDTQYF

V gene: TRBV11-2
CDR3 protein: CASSRKPREGSYNEQFF

V gene: TRBV6-5
CDR3 protein: CASGDRYNEQFF

V gene: TRBV19
CDR3 protein: CASSITAGLSTGELFF

V gene: TRBV7-8
CDR3 protein: CASSSTLPYEQYF

V gene: TRBV10-3
CDR3 protein: CAISDGTLYEQYF

V gene: TRBV4-2
CDR3 protein: CASSQDFEDSLNEKLFF

V gene: TRBV19
CDR3 protein: CASSIGNGNHYEQYF

V gene: TRBV12-3/TRBV12-4
CDR3 protein: CASREYTGELFF

V gene: TRBV7-8
CDR3 protein: CASSRGTSGNTDTQYF

V gene: TRBV5-1
CDR3 protein: CASSSGTGDSPLHF

V gene: TRBV6-5
CDR3 protein: CASSYSGGAHYEQYF

V gene: TRBV6-1
CDR3 protein: CASSERIAKNIQYF

V gene: TRBV6-5
CDR3 protein: CASSYRTGGNEQFF

V gene: TRBV3-1/TRBV3-2
CDR3 protein: CASSSPTGSGANVLTF

V gene: TRBV19
CDR3 protein: CASSGTGGTGELFF

V gene: TRBV5-1
CDR3 protein: CASSLSQGPNYGYTF

V gene: TRBV3-1/TRBV3-2
CDR3 protein: CASSPRDRINSPLHF

V gene: TRBV10-2
CDR3 protein: CASKEQGPGELFF